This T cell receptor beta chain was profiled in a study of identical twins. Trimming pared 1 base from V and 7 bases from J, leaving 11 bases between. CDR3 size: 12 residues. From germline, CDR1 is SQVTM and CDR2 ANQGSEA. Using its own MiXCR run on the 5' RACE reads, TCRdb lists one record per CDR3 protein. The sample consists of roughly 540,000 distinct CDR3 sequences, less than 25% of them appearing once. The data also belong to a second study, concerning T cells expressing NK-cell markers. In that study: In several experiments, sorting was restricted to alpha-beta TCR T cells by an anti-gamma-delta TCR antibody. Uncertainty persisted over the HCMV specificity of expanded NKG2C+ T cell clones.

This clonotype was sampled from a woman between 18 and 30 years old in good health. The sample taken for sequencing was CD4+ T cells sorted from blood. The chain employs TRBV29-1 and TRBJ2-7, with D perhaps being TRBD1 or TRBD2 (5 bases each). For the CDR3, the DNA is TGCAGCGTTGAAGTTTTGGGACGAGAGCAGTACTTC. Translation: CSVEVLGREQYF.